What follows are 6 T cell receptor beta chains derived from one specimen sequenced in a study of Graves' ophthalmopathy and Graves' hyperthyroidism. Amplified TCR beta CDR3 regions were obtained using RNA transcripts as template. Amplification began with first-round RT-PCR using HTBI primers, then second-round multiplex PCR was performed. TCRdb analysed the multiplex PCR reads with MiXCR anew, one entry per CDR3 protein. The sample records roughly 500,000 distinct CDR3 sequences, about an eighth being singletons. The source material was blood. These receptors came from a woman aged 30 to 39 with Graves' ophthalmopathy.

This clonotype was counted many times. CDR3 bases: TGTGCCAGCAGCAGAAGGGACGGGAGGGATGGCTACACCTTC. It translates to CASSRRDGRDGYTF. This chain uses TRBV7-2 with TRBJ1-2, with D perhaps matching TRBD1 (5 bases). CDR1 is SGHTA and CDR2 is FQGNSA in the germline V gene. The germline V and J ends were trimmed by 5 bases and 6 bases, with 16 bases remaining between them. The CDR3 is 14 amino acids.

This clonotype was seen repeatedly, ten times or more. The chain employs TRBV6-5 and TRBJ1-1; 7 nucleotides agree with TRBD1. This CDR3 contains 15 residues. CDR1 is MNHEY, CDR2 SVGAGI, per germline. The ends lost 3 bases at V and 2 bases at J; junction bases unmatched: 6. The CDR3 DNA follows: TGTGCCAGCAGTTATTCCGGGACAGCTAACACTGAAGCTTTCTTT. Translating gives CASSYSGTANTEAFF.

The sample holds many counts of this clonotype. The chain employs TRBV5-1 and TRBJ2-7; 11 positions match TRBD1. This CDR3 is 14 amino acids long. Germline values: CDR1 SGHRS, CDR2 YFSETQ. V dropped 6 bases and J dropped 9; count of bases not matched to a gene: 11. As DNA, the CDR3 is TGCGCCAGCAACTTTACACCGGGACAGGGGGGGCAGTACTTC. The encoded protein is CASNFTPGQGGQYF. The variable domain in full, with the rest retrieved from reference TRBV5-1 and TRBJ2-7, is KAGVTQTPRYLIKTRGQQVTLSCSPISGHRSVSWYQQTPGQGLQFLFEYFSETQRNKGNFPGRFSGRQFSNSRSEMNVSTLELGDSALYLCASNFTPGQGGQYFGPGTRLTVT.

This clonotype has at least ten counts. CDR3 amino acids: CASSSDSWAIQYF. For the CDR3, the DNA is TGTGCCAGCAGTTCGGATAGCTGGGCCATTCAGTACTTC. This rearrangement joins TRBV6-5 to TRBJ2-4; D call uncertain. The CDR3 spans 13 residues. Germline CDR1 reads MNHEY; CDR2 reads SVGAGI. Trimming removed 4 bases from V and 9 bases from J, with 13 bases in between.

As to this clonotype: A much bigger clone sits one base away, suggesting this may be a read error. This chain links TRBV6-1 with TRBJ2-7; 9 bases map to TRBD2. Germline V lookup: CDR1 MNHNS, CDR2 SASEGT. This CDR3 comprises 16 residues. The CDR3 DNA follows: TGTGCCAGCAGTGATTGGCTAGCGGGAAAAGTGTACGAGCAGTGCTTC. It encodes CASSDWLAGKVYEQCF.

This clonotype has at least ten counts. This sequence joins TRBV6-2 or TRBV6-3 and TRBJ2-3, with 8 bases matching TRBD1. Germline V CDR1 and CDR2: MNHEY, SVGEGT. The ends lost 10 bases at V and 4 bases at J; junction bases unmatched: 10. This CDR3 spans 14 amino acids. DNA for the CDR3: TGTGCCACCTCCCCGGACAGGGAGGCAGATACGCAGTATTTT. As protein: CATSPDREADTQYF.